The 7 T cell receptor beta chains below were found in one sample sequenced in a study of spatial heterogeneity in lung cancer. These receptors lack a known antigen. Study-wide results and caveats: Tumoral mutation counts were tracked by counts of expanded intratumoral alpha and beta TCRs.

A single record per CDR3 protein comes from TCRdb applying MiXCR to the 5' RACE reads. Among fewer than 6,000 distinct CDR3 sequences listed, 26% were seen once. Time point indicated: sample taken at primary tumor resection. The sequencing here drew on lung tumor tissue, taken at surgery. Receptor source: a male donor with early-stage non-small cell lung cancer.

This clonotype was counted at least ten times. The rearrangement joins TRBV20-1 to TRBJ2-7; 9 nucleotides match TRBD2. Trimming took 0 bases from V and 4 from J; bases not matched to a gene: 4. This CDR3 is built from 14 residues. Germline CDR1 reads DFQATT; CDR2 reads SNEGSKA (reference sequence). The CDR3 loop is CSAREFSGSYEQYF. The CDR3, as DNA: TGCAGTGCTAGAGAATTTAGCGGGAGTTACGAGCAGTACTTC.

This clonotype has ten or more counts. V usage is TRBV7-2 and J usage is TRBJ2-1; 8 nucleotides match TRBD2. After removal of 1 base from V and 2 bases from J, the junction contained 4 bases not matched to a gene. Germline V gene lookup returns CDR1 SGHTA and CDR2 FQGNSA. The CDR3 spans 16 residues. The CDR3 region has the DNA TGTGCCAGCAGCTTAGTTTCGGGAGGGACCTACAATGAGCAGTTCTTC. Translating it yields CASSLVSGGTYNEQFF.

This clonotype counts as medium-sized. The V call is TRBV5-6, the J call TRBJ1-5; no clear D. The CDR3 covers 15 residues. Germline V gene sequence: CDR1 SGHDT, CDR2 YYEEEE. V gave up 1 base and J gave up 0 bases, with 8 bases separating them. The DNA of the CDR3 is TGTGCCAGCAGCTTGACTCATGGTAGCAATCAGCCCCAGCATTTT. Translating gives CASSLTHGSNQPQHF.

This clonotype is termed medium-sized (0.01 to 0.1%). V usage is TRBV2 and J usage is TRBJ2-2; D unresolved. The CDR3 covers 13 residues. The ends were cut back, 2 bases at V and 6 bases at J, with 7 bases in the middle. Germline values: CDR1 SNHLY, CDR2 FYNNEI. CDR3 DNA: TGTGCCAGCAGTGAATGGGCCCCCGGGGAGCTGTTTTTT. As protein: CASSEWAPGELFF.

This clonotype ranks as medium-sized. This chain joins TRBV6-5 and TRBJ1-3, with D hard to call. This CDR3 is 15 amino acids long. CDR1 and CDR2 (germline): MNHEY, SVGAGI. Deletions cut 6 bases from V and 2 bases from J, with 14 bases between. The CDR3 DNA is TGTGCCAGCAGGCGGGGTCCCGCACCTGGAAACACCATATATTTT. This translates into CASRRGPAPGNTIYF.

This clonotype is medium-sized (0.01 to 0.1%). The chain links TRBV20-1 to TRBJ1-6; D is undetermined. Between the trimmed V and J ends, which lost 2 bases and 6 bases, there was a span of 8 bases. Germline V lookup: CDR1 DFQATT, CDR2 SNEGSKA (reference sequence). This CDR3 is built from 13 residues. CDR3 DNA: TGCAGTGCTAGAAGCCAGGCTAATTCACCCCTCCACTTT. Its translation: CSARSQANSPLHF.

By share of the sample, this clonotype is medium-sized. This rearrangement joins TRBV2 to TRBJ1-5, with D uncertain. Deletions cut 6 bases from V and 3 bases from J, with 15 bases between. The germline V gene has CDR1 SNHLY and CDR2 FYNNEI. The CDR3 runs to 15 residues. The CDR3 here is CASRAYAGPNQPQHF. CDR3 coding DNA: TGTGCCAGCAGGGCCTACGCAGGACCCAATCAGCCCCAGCATTTT. Based on the CDR3 plus reference TRBV2 and TRBJ1-5, the full variable domain is EPEVTQTPSHQVTQMGQEVILRCVPISNHLYFYWYRQILGQKVEFLVSFYNNEISEKSEIFDDQFSVERPDGSNFTLKIRSTKLEDSAMYFCASRAYAGPNQPQHFGDGTRLSIL.